Listed below are T cell receptor beta chains from one sample, sequenced in a study of blood T cell repertoires in COVID-19. Clones were read by immunoSEQ multiplex PCR, and TCRdb kept only the in-frame ones, dropping some. The table records 200,000 to 250,000 clones, 80% of them present only once. The sequencing input was PBMCs or T cells enriched from blood (not recorded which). These receptors came from a woman in her thirties or forties with acute COVID-19. The CDR3 runs from the conserved cysteine through the conserved F or W. D genes are given only for firm matches. Only part of the rows carry a size: once, few, many, or a class if the clone is expanded.

d_call	clone_size	j_call	cdr3_length	v_call	cdr3_aa	cdr3_nt
.	once	TRBJ1-1	13	TRBV27	CASSLLTGYEAFF	TGTGCCAGCAGTTTATTAACGGGGTATGAAGCTTTCTTT
.	.	TRBJ1-1	12	TRBV29-1	CSVGGLNTEAFF	TGCAGCGTTGGAGGGTTGAACACTGAAGCTTTCTTT
.	.	TRBJ2-7	14	TRBV18	CASSPLQGVDEQYF	TGTGCCAGCTCACCACTACAGGGAGTCGACGAGCAGTACTTC
.	.	TRBJ1-5	12	TRBV19	CASSIDEQPQHF	TGTGCCAGTAGTATAGACGAGCAGCCCCAGCATTTT
TRBD1	.	TRBJ1-1	13	TRBV12-3/TRBV12-4	CASTLTGDTEAFF	TGTGCCAGCACTTTGACAGGGGACACTGAAGCTTTCTTT
TRBD1	.	TRBJ1-5	16	TRBV27	CASSRGTGFSNQPQHF	TGTGCCAGCAGCCGAGGGACAGGTTTTAGCAATCAGCCCCAGCATTTT
.	few	TRBJ2-2	15	TRBV9	CASSAWTANTGELFF	TGTGCCAGCAGCGCCTGGACAGCGAACACCGGGGAGCTGTTTTTT
TRBD2	once	TRBJ2-1	17	TRBV11-2	CASSLRAAGGPYNEQFF	TGTGCCAGCAGCTTAAGGGCGGCGGGGGGGCCCTACAATGAGCAGTTCTTC
.	once	TRBJ2-5	17	TRBV7-9	CASSSPLGGIRLETQYF	TGTGCCAGCAGCTCACCTCTAGGGGGTATAAGGCTTGAGACCCAGTACTTC
.	.	TRBJ1-5	15	TRBV19	CASSIDGGSNQPQHF	TGTGCCAGTAGTATAGACGGGGGTAGCAATCAGCCCCAGCATTTT
.	.	TRBJ1-4	12	TRBV28	CATGTGNEKLFF	TGTGCCACCGGGACTGGTAATGAAAAACTGTTTTTT
TRBD1	.	TRBJ2-3	13	TRBV10-3	CAITGGNTDTQYF	TGTGCCATCACAGGGGGCAACACAGATACGCAGTATTTT
TRBD2	.	TRBJ2-3	18	TRBV7-3	CASSHYGLAGGPSDTQYF	TGTGCCAGCAGCCACTACGGACTAGCGGGGGGGCCATCTGATACGCAGTATTTT
.	.	TRBJ2-5	15	TRBV19	CASSSPGDRGETQYF	TGTGCCAGTAGTTCTCCGGGCGACAGAGGAGAGACCCAGTACTTC
TRBD1	.	TRBJ2-7	16	TRBV24-1	CATSDRTGEAIYEQYF	TGTGCCACCAGTGATAGGACAGGGGAGGCGATCTACGAGCAGTACTTC
TRBD2	few	TRBJ2-1	15	TRBV6-4	CASSDGTSGYNEQFF	TGTGCCAGCAGTGACGGGACTAGCGGCTACAATGAGCAGTTCTTC
.	.	TRBJ1-2	16	TRBV6-1	CASSEAALRGTHGYTF	TGTGCCAGCAGTGAAGCCGCCCTTCGGGGGACGCATGGCTACACCTTC
TRBD1	.	TRBJ2-1	14	TRBV19	CASIDTGARNEQFF	TGTGCCAGTATCGATACAGGGGCGCGGAATGAGCAGTTCTTC
TRBD1	.	TRBJ1-3	14	TRBV5-4	CASSFQGARNTIYF	TGTGCCAGCAGCTTTCAGGGGGCGAGAAACACCATATATTTT
TRBD1	.	TRBJ2-1	16	TRBV19	CASSISIGQAYNEQFF	TGTGCCAGTAGTATCAGTATAGGACAGGCCTACAATGAGCAGTTCTTC
TRBD1	few	TRBJ1-6	13	TRBV30	CAWMETGVSPLHF	TGTGCCTGGATGGAGACAGGGGTTTCACCCCTCCACTTT
.	.	TRBJ1-4	16	TRBV30	CAWRAIQGPTNEKLFF	TGTGCCTGGAGGGCCATACAGGGACCAACTAATGAAAAACTGTTTTTT
.	few	TRBJ2-1	14	TRBV7-9	CASSLVASPWEQFF	TGTGCCAGCAGCTTAGTGGCTAGCCCGTGGGAGCAGTTCTTC
TRBD1	.	TRBJ1-4	14	TRBV28	CASRGTATNEKLFF	TGTGCCAGCAGGGGGACAGCAACTAATGAAAAACTGTTTTTT
.	.	TRBJ1-4	16	TRBV4-1	CASSQDLQGLREKLFF	TGCGCCAGCAGCCAAGATTTGCAGGGGCTGAGGGAAAAACTGTTTTTT
TRBD1	.	TRBJ1-6	16	TRBV7-2	CASSLGQGVAGSPLHF	TGTGCCAGCAGCTTAGGACAGGGGGTTGCGGGTTCACCCCTCCACTTT
TRBD2	.	TRBJ2-5	14	TRBV19	CASSLAGLQETQYF	TGTGCCAGCTCTCTAGCGGGACTCCAAGAGACCCAGTACTTC
.	.	TRBJ1-2	15	TRBV3-1/TRBV3-2	CASSQVPERGYGYTF	TGTGCCAGCAGCCAAGTACCCGAACGGGGCTATGGCTACACCTTC
TRBD1	.	TRBJ1-6	16	TRBV5-6	CASTNRGTISGSPLHF	TGTGCCAGCACTAACAGGGGAACGATTTCGGGCTCACCCCTCCACTTT
.	.	TRBJ1-2	13	TRBV11-1	CASSFDSNYGYTF	TGTGCCAGCAGCTTCGACAGCAACTATGGCTACACCTTC
.	.	TRBJ2-3	16	TRBV18	CASSLAEAGYTDTQYF	TGTGCCAGCTCACTCGCAGAGGCAGGGTATACAGATACGCAGTATTTT
TRBD1	.	TRBJ2-3	14	TRBV27	CASRERQGTDTQYF	TGTGCCAGCAGGGAGCGACAGGGAACAGATACGCAGTATTTT
TRBD2	.	TRBJ2-3	17	TRBV28	CASSFYLAGETTDTQYF	TGTGCCAGCAGTTTCTATCTAGCGGGAGAGACAACAGATACGCAGTATTTT
TRBD1	once	TRBJ1-2	15	TRBV19	CARSGQGTTNYGYTF	TGTGCCAGATCGGGACAGGGGACCACTAACTATGGCTACACCTTC
.	.	TRBJ2-7	14	TRBV7-2	CASTSDSSSYEQYF	TGTGCCAGCACGTCGGACAGCTCCTCCTACGAGCAGTACTTC
.	.	TRBJ2-2	18	TRBV7-8	CASSPRGGRPGNTGELFF	TGTGCCAGCAGCCCGAGGGGGGGGCGCCCTGGGAACACCGGGGAGCTGTTTTTT
.	.	TRBJ1-1	12	TRBV7-9	CASSLPGTEAFF	TGTGCCAGCAGCTTACCGGGGACTGAAGCTTTCTTT
TRBD1	.	TRBJ1-6	14	TRBV5-1	CASSSTGGTSPLHF	TGCGCCAGCAGCTCCACAGGGGGCACGTCACCCCTCCACTTT
.	.	TRBJ1-5	14	TRBV19	CASSISGGDQPQHF	TGTGCCAGTAGTATATCGGGAGGTGATCAGCCCCAGCATTTT
TRBD1	.	TRBJ2-6	17	TRBV10-2	CASSESDRRSGANVLTF	TGCGCCAGCAGTGAGTCGGACAGGCGTTCTGGGGCCAACGTCCTGACTTTC
TRBD1	.	TRBJ1-5	14	TRBV30	CAWSGTGGDQPQHF	TGTGCCTGGAGTGGGACAGGGGGCGATCAGCCCCAGCATTTT
.	.	TRBJ1-4	14	TRBV9	CASSVGAGTQELFF	TGTGCCAGCAGCGTAGGGGCAGGGACACAGGAACTGTTTTTT
TRBD1	.	TRBJ1-2	14	TRBV9	CASSVPQGNYGYTF	TGTGCCAGCAGCGTCCCACAGGGGAACTATGGCTACACCTTC
TRBD1	once	TRBJ1-1	14	TRBV6-1	CASSDNRGVGEAFF	TGTGCCAGCAGTGACAACAGGGGGGTGGGTGAAGCTTTCTTT
TRBD1	.	TRBJ1-2	15	TRBV19	CATTPRQGGNYGYTF	TGTGCCACAACACCGCGACAGGGGGGAAACTATGGCTACACCTTC
TRBD1	once	TRBJ2-5	16	TRBV24-1	CATSDRSATGLETQYF	TGTGCCACCAGTGACCGCTCGGCGACAGGGCTGGAGACCCAGTACTTC
.	.	TRBJ1-2	14	TRBV7-8	CASSLGDTDYGYTF	TGTGCCAGCAGCTTGGGGGACACGGACTATGGCTACACCTTC
TRBD1	few	TRBJ2-1	15	TRBV7-9	CASSFGQGDYNEQFF	TGTGCCAGCAGCTTCGGACAGGGGGATTACAATGAGCAGTTCTTC